This T cell receptor beta chain derives from a study of T cell changes during pregnancy in multiple sclerosis. Per the germline V gene, CDR1 is SGHNT and CDR2 is YYREEE (reference sequence). The ends were cut back, 5 bases at V and 5 bases at J, with 10 bases in the middle. The CDR3 contains 13 residues. Repertoires were generated with immunoSEQ multiplex PCR, while TCRdb's copy carries only in-frame clones and drops some. Of some 80,000 clones in the sample, over 85% were seen once. This specimen consisted of peripheral blood, obtained in the first trimester of pregnancy. This chain connects TRBV5-4 to TRBJ2-2; tentative D call: TRBD2 (5 bases). The clonotype originates from a female donor with multiple sclerosis, enrolled in a pregnancy study. The CDR3 sequence: CASRVAPTGELFF. The CDR3 DNA is TGTGCCAGCAGAGTAGCGCCGACCGGGGAGCTGTTTTTT. Supplemented by reference TRBV5-4 and TRBJ2-2, the full variable domain reads ETGVTQSPTHLIKTRGQQVTLRCSSQSGHNTVSWYQQALGQGPQFIFQYYREEENGRGNFPPRFSGLQFPNYSSELNVNALELDDSALYLCASRVAPTGELFFGEGSRLTVL.